The clone carrying this TCR beta chain has just a few counts. Its specificity is unknown. The authors obtained over 98% purity in all sorted populations. The data stem from a study of beta chain features in type 1 diabetes. General study points: A PCR bias possibly favoring shorter templates would apply equally to patients and controls. Naive, central memory and Treg TCRB repertoires seemed to resemble each other more closely in patients than they did in healthy donors. High-TCR-expressing cells could be over-represented by cDNA sequencing. Type 1 diabetes patients showed a moderate but significant shortening of TCRB CDR3s in all four CD4+ subsets.

Germline CDR1 LGHNA, CDR2 YSLEER. The ends lost 4 bases at V and 6 bases at J; junction bases unmatched: 4. This CDR3 comprises 15 residues. The investigators reverse transcribed all of the isolated RNA, so they sequenced expressed TCRB transcripts. The table came from immunoSEQ multiplex PCR; TCRdb's copy has only in-frame clones and leaves some out. The sample lists around 130,000 clones, 7.5% to 9.5% occurring once. This sequence was found in a man aged 25-40 years with type 1 diabetes. Sequencing used central memory CD4+ T cells from blood. The genes are TRBV4-3 and TRBJ2-2; 11 bases are shared with TRBD2. The CDR3 region is CASSLLAGVPGELFF. The CDR3 coding sequence is TGCGCCAGCAGCCTACTAGCGGGGGTTCCCGGGGAGCTGTTTTTT.